The 6 T cell receptor beta chains below were found in one sample sequenced in a study of blood T cell repertoires in COVID-19. Clones were read by immunoSEQ multiplex PCR, and TCRdb kept only the in-frame ones, dropping some. The table includes a few hundred thousand clones, 88% detected once. The specimen was PBMCs or T cells enriched from blood (not recorded which). The receptor set was obtained from a young woman who had been exposed to COVID-19.

V gene TRBV5-1 combines with J gene TRBJ2-1; possibly TRBD2 for D (5 bases). The CDR3 consists of 12 residues. Germline CDR1 reads SGHRS; CDR2 reads YFSETQ. With 0 bases removed from V and 10 bases from J, the gap between germline ends came to 8 bases. In DNA form, the CDR3 reads TGCGCCAGCAGCTTGGGGACTCTCGAGCAGTTCTTC. Translating it yields CASSLGTLEQFF.

This clone showed up just once. The gene calls are TRBV6-5 and TRBJ2-1; 8 nucleotides line up with TRBD2. CDR3 size: 13 residues. J was trimmed by 0 bases and V by 8 bases; bases with no gene match: 0. The V gene's germline CDR1 is MNHEY and CDR2 SVGAGI. The CDR3 region is CASGTSSYNEQFF. The CDR3, as DNA: TGTGCCAGCGGGACTAGCTCCTACAATGAGCAGTTCTTC.

The chain links TRBV10-3 to TRBJ1-3; 7 nucleotides line up with TRBD1. This CDR3 has 18 residues. V gave up 8 bases and J gave up 0 bases; unmatched junction bases: 16. Germline CDR1 reads ENHRY; CDR2 reads SYGVKD. The CDR3 DNA reads as TGTGCCATCCGGGTCCGGACGGGACAGACCAGCTCTGGAAACACCATATATTTT. Translation gives CAIRVRTGQTSSGNTIYF.

The V gene is TRBV7-8, the J gene TRBJ2-5; 8 bases agree with TRBD1. CDR3 length: 13 residues. Trimming at V came to 5 bases and at J to 5 bases, leaving 4 bases not matched to a gene. Per the germline V gene, CDR1 is SGHVS and CDR2 is FQNEAQ. CDR3 nucleotide sequence: TGTGCCAGCAGCCGAAGGACAGGGGAGACCCAGTACTTC. Protein sequence: CASSRRTGETQYF.

This clone was counted once. The V and J genes are TRBV6-5 and TRBJ1-1; a possible D gene is TRBD1 (5 bases). The ends were cut back, 4 bases at V and 5 bases at J, with 11 bases in the middle. Germline CDR1 reads MNHEY; CDR2 reads SVGAGI. This CDR3 contains 13 residues. CDR3 bases: TGTGCCAGCAGTTGGACACCAAGGACTGAAGCTTTCTTT. It is translated as CASSWTPRTEAFF.

CDR3: CASSLGRDGYTF. As DNA, the CDR3 is TGTGCCAGCAGCTTAGGGCGGGATGGCTACACCTTC. The chain couples TRBV11-2 to TRBJ1-2; no definite D call. This CDR3 region has 12 residues. CDR1 and CDR2 (germline): SGHAT, FQNNGV. V was trimmed by 1 base and J by 6 bases, leaving 6 bases between them.